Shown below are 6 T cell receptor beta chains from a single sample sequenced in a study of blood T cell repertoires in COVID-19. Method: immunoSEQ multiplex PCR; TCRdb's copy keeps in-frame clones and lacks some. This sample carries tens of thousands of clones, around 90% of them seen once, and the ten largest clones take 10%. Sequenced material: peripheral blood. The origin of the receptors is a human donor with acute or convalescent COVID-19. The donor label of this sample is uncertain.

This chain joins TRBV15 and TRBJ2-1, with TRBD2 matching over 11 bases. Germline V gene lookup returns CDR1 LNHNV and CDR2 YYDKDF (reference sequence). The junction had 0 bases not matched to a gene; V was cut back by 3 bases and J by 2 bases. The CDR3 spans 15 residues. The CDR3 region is CATSRTSGTYNEQFF. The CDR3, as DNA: TGTGCCACCAGCAGGACTAGCGGGACCTACAATGAGCAGTTCTTC.

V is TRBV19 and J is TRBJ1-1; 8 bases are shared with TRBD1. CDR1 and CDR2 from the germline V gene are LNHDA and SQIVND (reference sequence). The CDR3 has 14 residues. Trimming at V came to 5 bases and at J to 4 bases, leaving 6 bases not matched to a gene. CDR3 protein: CASSFRTGITEAFF. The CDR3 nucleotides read TGTGCCAGTAGTTTCCGGACAGGGATCACTGAAGCTTTCTTT. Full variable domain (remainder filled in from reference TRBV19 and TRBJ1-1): DGGITQSPKYLFRKEGQNVTLSCEQNLNHDAMYWYRQDPGQGLRLIYYSQIVNDFQKGDIAEGYSVSREKKESFPLTVTSAQKNPTAFYLCASSFRTGITEAFFGQGTRLTVV.

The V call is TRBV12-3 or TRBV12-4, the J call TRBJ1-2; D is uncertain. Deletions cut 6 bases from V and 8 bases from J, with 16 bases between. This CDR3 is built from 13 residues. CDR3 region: CASSPDRERGYTF. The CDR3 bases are TGTGCCAGCAGCCCCGACCGGGAACGAGGCTACACCTTC.

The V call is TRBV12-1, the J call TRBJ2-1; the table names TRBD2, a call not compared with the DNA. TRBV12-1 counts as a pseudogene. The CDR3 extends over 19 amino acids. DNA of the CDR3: TGTGCCAGCAGCTTTGTGGGCAGCGGGCCGCCGAATCTCTACAATGAGCAGTTCTTC. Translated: CASSFVGSGPPNLYNEQFF.

This CDR3 is CASSPLARSYNEQFF. The CDR3 nucleotides read TGTGCCAGCAGCCCTCTAGCGCGCTCCTACAATGAGCAGTTCTTC. V gene TRBV6-2 or TRBV6-3 combines with J gene TRBJ2-1, with a possible D match to TRBD2 (6 bases). This CDR3 is built from 15 residues. The V and J ends lost 6 bases and 0 bases respectively, with 12 bases between them. Germline CDR1 and CDR2: MNHEY and SVGEGT.

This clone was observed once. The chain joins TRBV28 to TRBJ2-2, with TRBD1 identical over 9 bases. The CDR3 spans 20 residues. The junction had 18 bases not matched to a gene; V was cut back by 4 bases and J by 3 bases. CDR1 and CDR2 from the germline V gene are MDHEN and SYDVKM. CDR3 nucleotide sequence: TGTGCCAGCAGTTCGCCAAACGCACAGGACAGGGGAAGAGACACCGGGGAGCTGTTTTTT. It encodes CASSSPNAQDRGRDTGELFF.